Listed below are T cell receptor beta chains from one sample, sequenced in a study of cytomegalovirus exposure and HLA in healthy donors. Using immunoSEQ multiplex PCR, the repertoire was profiled, and TCRdb retains in-frame clones only, with some absent. The sample lists tens of thousands of clones; 65% to 80% were seen once. Sequenced input: PBMCs. Receptor source: a man in his thirties or forties in good health and CMV-seropositive. Both conserved end residues are part of each CDR3. The D gene is left open where the match is weak. Where a row states a size, it is once, few, many or the class of an expanded clone; other rows omit it.

D,size,J,V,CDR3,DNA
NA,NA,TRBJ2-1,TRBV11-2,CASSLQVLSYNEQFF,TGTGCCAGCAGCTTACAGGTCCTCTCCTACAATGAGCAGTTCTTC
NA,NA,TRBJ2-7,TRBV29-1,CSALSSGEQYF,TGCAGCGCGCTTTCAAGCGGCGAGCAGTACTTC
NA,few,TRBJ1-1,TRBV4-3,CASSQGRGGGTEAFF,TGCGCCAGCAGCCAAGGGAGAGGAGGAGGTACTGAAGCTTTCTTT
NA,NA,TRBJ2-5,TRBV20-1,CSAARSGEQYF,TGCAGTGCTGCCCGTTCAGGGGAGCAGTACTTC
TRBD1,few,TRBJ2-5,TRBV6-6,CASSYLGQGLQETQYF,TGTGCCAGCAGTTACTTGGGACAGGGGTTACAAGAGACCCAGTACTTC
TRBD2,NA,TRBJ2-2,TRBV9,CASSVASRGGAKSGELFF,TGTGCCAGCAGCGTAGCTTCTCGCGGGGGGGCAAAGTCCGGGGAGCTGTTTTTT
TRBD2,NA,TRBJ2-7,TRBV4-1,CASSHTTSGAGGEQYF,TGCGCCAGCAGCCACACGACTAGCGGGGCCGGGGGCGAGCAGTACTTC
TRBD1,NA,TRBJ1-5,TRBV6-5,CASRGTGNQPQHF,TGTGCCAGCAGGGGGACAGGGAATCAGCCCCAGCATTTT
NA,NA,TRBJ1-1,TRBV7-2,CASSLTNRANTEAFF,TGTGCCAGCAGCTTAACTAACAGGGCGAACACTGAAGCTTTCTTT
NA,NA,TRBJ2-6,TRBV5-8,CASSLMDSLVNVLTF,TGTGCCAGCAGCTTGATGGACAGTCTCGTAAACGTCCTGACTTTC
NA,once,TRBJ1-2,TRBV27,CASRGGGYTF,TGTGCCAGCAGAGGGGGTGGCTACACCTTC
NA,NA,TRBJ2-3,TRBV5-8,CASSFRRGAFTDTQYF,TGTGCCAGCAGCTTTCGTCGGGGGGCTTTCACAGATACGCAGTATTTT
NA,NA,TRBJ2-1,TRBV19,CASRPTYRVDEQFF,TGTGCCAGTAGACCAACGTACAGGGTGGATGAGCAGTTCTTC
NA,once,TRBJ2-5,TRBV5-6,CASSLVAEETQYF,TGTGCCAGCAGCTTGGTAGCAGAAGAGACCCAGTACTTC
NA,NA,TRBJ1-1,TRBV7-3,CASSQGVNTEAFF,TGTGCCAGCAGCCAAGGGGTGAACACTGAAGCTTTCTTT
TRBD1,NA,TRBJ2-7,TRBV11-3,CASSSSQTGGHSYEQYF,TGTGCCAGCAGCTCCTCCCAGACAGGGGGCCATTCCTACGAGCAGTACTTC
TRBD2,NA,TRBJ2-7,TRBV7-8,CASKAGGYEQYF,TGTGCCAGCAAAGCGGGGGGCTACGAGCAGTACTTC
TRBD1,NA,TRBJ1-1,TRBV25-1,CASRDREAFF,TGTGCCAGCCGGGACAGGGAAGCTTTCTTT
TRBD1,NA,TRBJ1-1,TRBV4-1,CASSQDQDRVFEAFF,TGTGCCAGCAGCCAAGACCAGGACAGGGTTTTTGAAGCTTTCTTT
NA,few,TRBJ2-7,TRBV6-7,CASSYSLAYEQYF,TGTGCCAGCAGTTACTCACTAGCCTACGAGCAGTACTTC
NA,NA,TRBJ1-5,TRBV6-1,CASYYTGYSNQPQHF,TGTGCCAGCTATTATACAGGGTACAGCAATCAGCCCCAGCATTTT
NA,NA,TRBJ2-3,TRBV5-4,CASSPTASAPDTQYF,TGTGCCAGCAGCCCAACAGCCAGTGCCCCAGATACGCAGTATTTT
NA,NA,TRBJ2-5,TRBV5-1,CASSANRVGETQYF,TGCGCCAGCAGCGCTAACAGGGTGGGGGAGACCCAGTACTTC
NA,once,TRBJ1-1,TRBV11-2,CASSSPFRSLDEAFF,TGTGCCAGCAGCTCCCCTTTCCGGAGTTTAGACGAAGCTTTCTTT
NA,NA,TRBJ2-1,TRBV11-3,CASSRDPGDNEQFF,TGTGCCAGCAGCCGGGATCCCGGCGACAATGAGCAGTTCTTC
TRBD1,NA,TRBJ2-1,TRBV6-5,CASSLGTVYNEQFF,TGTGCCAGCAGTCTCGGGACAGTCTACAATGAGCAGTTCTTC
NA,once,TRBJ1-1,TRBV27,CASHTPFGAFF,TGTGCCAGCCATACCCCATTTGGCGCTTTCTTT
TRBD1,NA,TRBJ2-3,TRBV6-1,CASSQGVSTDTQYF,TGTGCCAGCTCACAGGGGGTTAGCACAGATACGCAGTATTTT
NA,NA,TRBJ1-1,TRBV15,CATSSDWNMNTEAFF,TGTGCCACCAGCAGCGACTGGAACATGAACACTGAAGCTTTCTTT
NA,NA,TRBJ1-2,TRBV29-1,CSVGTTGNGYTF,TGCAGCGTTGGAACAACAGGGAATGGCTACACCTTC
NA,NA,TRBJ1-1,TRBV30,CAWSGSGNTEAFF,TGTGCCTGGAGTGGTTCAGGGAACACTGAAGCTTTCTTT
NA,NA,TRBJ1-2,TRBV7-9,CASTPVSTNYGYTF,TGTGCCAGCACCCCGGTTTCCACTAACTATGGCTACACCTTC
TRBD1,once,TRBJ2-7,TRBV2,CASDRPGQGTYEQYF,TGTGCCAGCGACCGACCGGGACAGGGGACTTACGAGCAGTACTTC
NA,once,TRBJ2-2,TRBV19,CASNVPGGHLTGELFF,TGTGCCAGTAATGTTCCGGGGGGCCACTTAACCGGGGAGCTGTTTTTT
TRBD1,NA,TRBJ1-6,TRBV27,CASSSGQGISSYNSPLHF,TGTGCCAGCAGCTCGGGACAGGGTATTAGCTCCTATAATTCACCCCTCCACTTT
NA,NA,TRBJ2-6,TRBV30,CAWSTAGLGANVLTF,TGTGCCTGGAGTACGGCAGGGCTCGGGGCCAACGTCCTGACTTTC
NA,NA,TRBJ2-6,TRBV28,CASSLRSSGANVLTF,TGTGCCAGCAGTTTACGGAGCTCTGGGGCCAACGTCCTGACTTTC
NA,few,TRBJ2-7,TRBV11-2,CASSLEGGAPYEQYF,TGTGCCAGCAGCTTAGAGGGGGGGGCTCCCTACGAGCAGTACTTC
NA,NA,TRBJ2-5,TRBV7-9,CASSLIPDKETQYF,TGTGCCAGCAGCTTAATTCCGGACAAAGAGACCCAGTACTTC
TRBD2,NA,TRBJ2-5,TRBV9,CASGPSGGPGETQYF,TGTGCCAGCGGCCCAAGCGGGGGGCCGGGAGAGACCCAGTACTTC
TRBD1,NA,TRBJ2-4,TRBV5-1,CASSRRSPGQGGGARNIQYF,TGCGCCAGCAGCCGAAGATCCCCGGGACAGGGGGGAGGCGCTAGAAACATTCAGTACTTC